This TCR beta chain was profiled in a study of beta chain features in type 1 diabetes. Study-wide points: Among type 1 diabetes patients, VDJ junctions had fewer insertions and more deletions. Across all four CD4+ subsets, people with type 1 diabetes showed modestly shorter TCRB CDR3s. Compared to healthy donors, patients appeared to have naive, central memory and Treg TCRB repertoires that were more alike.

The investigators reverse transcribed all of the isolated RNA, so they sequenced expressed TCRB transcripts. The data were produced by immunoSEQ multiplex PCR, yet TCRdb's version contains in-frame clones alone and is incomplete. This sample carries approximately 360,000 clones, around 12% of them seen once, and the ten largest clones take 0.0085% to 0.012%. The junction had 10 bases not matched to a gene; V was cut back by 5 bases and J by 6 bases. This CDR3 region has 15 residues. CDR1 and CDR2 (germline): LNHDA, SQIVND (reference sequence). In regard to this clone: The antigen is unknown.

Staining for CD45RO/CCR7/CD25/CD127/CD95/CD27 allowed sorting of CD4+ naive, central memory, regulatory and stem cell-like memory cells. The J gene is TRBJ2-3, the V gene TRBV19; TRBD2 aligns across 8 bases. The sequenced sample was naive CD4+ T cells from blood. The receptor's source is a young woman with type 1 diabetes. CDR3 DNA: TGTGCCAGTAGTCCCTCGCCTAGCGGGTTTGATACGCAGTATTTT. The encoded protein is CASSPSPSGFDTQYF.